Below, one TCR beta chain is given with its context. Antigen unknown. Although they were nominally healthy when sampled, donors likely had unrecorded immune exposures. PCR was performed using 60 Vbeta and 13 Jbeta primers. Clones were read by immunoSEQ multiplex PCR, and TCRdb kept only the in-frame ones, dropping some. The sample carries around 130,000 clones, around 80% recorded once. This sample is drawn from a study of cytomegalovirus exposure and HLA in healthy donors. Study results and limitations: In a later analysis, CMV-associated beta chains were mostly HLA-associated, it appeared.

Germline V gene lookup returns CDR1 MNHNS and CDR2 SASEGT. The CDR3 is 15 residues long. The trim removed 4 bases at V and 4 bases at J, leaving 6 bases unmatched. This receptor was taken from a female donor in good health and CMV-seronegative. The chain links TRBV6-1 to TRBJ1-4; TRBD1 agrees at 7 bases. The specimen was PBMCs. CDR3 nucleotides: TGTGCCAGCAGTGTAAGGGGACAGTTTAATGAAAAACTGTTTTTT. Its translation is CASSVRGQFNEKLFF.